These T cell receptor beta chains were read from a single sample in a study of T cell clusters in autoimmune cytopenias. TCRdb derives one entry per CDR3 protein from the multiplex PCR reads, leaving out DNA. In all, the sample yields about 4,800 distinct CDR3 sequences. The sample consisted of peripheral blood. These receptors all come from a human donor with an autoimmune cytopenia or autoimmune hepatitis (not recorded which). The CDR3 runs from the conserved cysteine through the conserved F or W. The order of the fields is clone size, J gene, V gene, CDR3 protein. Rows give clone size only sometimes, using once, few, many, or a class for an expanded clone.

medium-sized TRBJ1-2 TRBV30 CAWSAMGRGTDYTF
medium-sized TRBJ2-1 TRBV6-1 CASSEEGGGEQFF
medium-sized TRBJ1-1 TRBV27 CASSPTGLNTEAFF
medium-sized TRBJ2-1 TRBV5-6 CASSSLGGSSYNEQFF
medium-sized TRBJ2-1 TRBV30 CAWSGGQSVYNEQFF
- TRBJ2-4 TRBV20-1 CSANPRSGKNIQYF
medium-sized TRBJ2-7 TRBV29-1 CSVEAYGTSGSYEQYF
- TRBJ1-3 TRBV6-5 CASQRGNTIYF
- TRBJ1-2 TRBV7-2 CASSLRAGYGYTF
- TRBJ1-1 TRBV7-2 CASSFQPMGGNTEAFF
- TRBJ1-2 TRBV5-4 CASSLGSGTAYGYTF
- TRBJ2-7 TRBV13 CASSYLYEQYF
- TRBJ2-7 TRBV27 CASSPIDSYEQYF
medium-sized TRBJ1-2 TRBV19 CASKSQVSPNYGYTF
- TRBJ2-1 TRBV12-3/TRBV12-4 CASSLNTLGYNEQFF
- TRBJ2-3 TRBV5-1 CASSLNLVADTQYF
- TRBJ2-4 TRBV5-1 CASRQGNIQYF
medium-sized TRBJ2-2 TRBV12-3/TRBV12-4 CASSLDRSFTGELFF
- TRBJ1-1 TRBV12-3/TRBV12-4 CASSEYPGGEAFF
medium-sized TRBJ2-6 TRBV18 CASSPLSRAAGANVLTF
medium-sized TRBJ1-2 TRBV19 CASTYRGGYGYTF
- TRBJ2-6 TRBV15 CATRDWGQGSGANVLTF
medium-sized TRBJ2-2 TRBV6-1 CASSSPGEGLAIVGELFF
medium-sized TRBJ2-7 TRBV29-1 CSVVAGGIYEQYF
- TRBJ2-1 TRBV7-2 CASSLEGQPDNEQFF
- TRBJ2-3 TRBV6-6 CASSPGDSSTDTQYF
medium-sized TRBJ2-1 TRBV29-1 CSVLRQGAWNEQFF